This section outlines one T cell receptor beta chain sequence together with its context. The data derive from a study of response to subunit inactivated influenza vaccine. MiXCR, run by TCRdb on the RT-PCR reads, gives a single entry per CDR3 protein. Among under 850,000 distinct CDR3 sequences, around 20% were seen once, and the ten largest hold 11%. V lost 2 bases to trimming and J lost 4 bases, with 14 bases between them. Germline lookup yields CDR1 ENHRY and CDR2 SYGVKD. The CDR3 is 15 residues long. V and J are TRBV10-3 and TRBJ1-2, with a weak D call TRBD1 (6 bases). Sample: PBMCs from blood, taken less than 6 days after vaccination. The TCR comes from a man between 50 and 59 years old who received an inactivated influenza vaccine. The CDR3 reads CAISEMQGPRYGYTF. CDR3 nucleotides: TGTGCCATCAGTGAGATGCAGGGGCCGCGCTATGGCTACACCTTC.